The clone carrying this T cell receptor (beta chain) was seen a handful of times. The library was built from roughly 400 ng RNA with molecular barcoded adaptors for alpha/delta and beta/gamma chains. TCRdb re-called the reads through MiXCR, storing one row per CDR3 protein. The table shows more than 100,000 distinct CDR3 sequences, with approximately 13% occurring only once. The sample originates from a study of read filtering for tumor transcriptome and immune sequencing. At the level of the study: Revised staging placed roughly 8 patients in R-ISS I, roughly 17 in II, about seven in III.

V dropped 6 bases and J dropped 5; count of bases not matched to a gene: 11. The CDR3 consists of 15 residues. Germline V CDR1 and CDR2: MNHNY, SVGAGI (reference sequence). The specimen sequenced was a population of CD138-negative cells sorted from bone marrow. The receptor comes from a donor over 35 with multiple myeloma. The rearrangement joins TRBV6-6 to TRBJ2-3; 7 bases agree with TRBD1. The CDR3 loop reads CASRQGNGLVDTQYF. The CDR3 coding sequence is TGTGCCAGCAGACAGGGGAACGGGCTGGTAGATACGCAGTATTTT.